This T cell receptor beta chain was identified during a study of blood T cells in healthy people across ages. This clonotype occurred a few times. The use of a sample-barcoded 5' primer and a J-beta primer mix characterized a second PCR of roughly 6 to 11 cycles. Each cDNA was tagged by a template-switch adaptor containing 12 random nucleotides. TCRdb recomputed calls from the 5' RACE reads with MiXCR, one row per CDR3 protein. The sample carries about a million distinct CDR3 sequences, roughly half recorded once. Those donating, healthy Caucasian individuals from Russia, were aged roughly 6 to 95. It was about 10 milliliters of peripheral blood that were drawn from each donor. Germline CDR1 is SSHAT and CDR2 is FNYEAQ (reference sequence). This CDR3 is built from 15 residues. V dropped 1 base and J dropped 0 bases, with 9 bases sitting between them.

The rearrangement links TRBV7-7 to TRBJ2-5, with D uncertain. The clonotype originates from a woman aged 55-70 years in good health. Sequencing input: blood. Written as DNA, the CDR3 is TGTGCCAGCAGCTTAGGGACCGTTAACCAAGAGACCCAGTACTTC. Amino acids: CASSLGTVNQETQYF.